This TCR beta chain emerged from a study of cytomegalovirus exposure and HLA in healthy donors. Whole-study context: HLA-typed donors were the source of about 85 million unique TCRs held in an early data release. Study-level results: The majority of TCR sequences were rare, yet some public TCRs appeared in many donors.

This PCR relied on a set of 60 Vbeta primers and 13 Jbeta primers. Clones were read by immunoSEQ multiplex PCR, and TCRdb kept only the in-frame ones, dropping some. The repertoire has about 130,000 clones, about 74% of them found once; the top ten carry 2% to 2.5%. Concerning this clone: Its specificity is not known.

The donors gave bone marrow, and they were healthy. What was sequenced was PBMCs. This sequence originates from a man aged 30 to 45 in good health and CMV-seronegative.

CDR3 DNA sequence: TGCGCCAGCAGCTCTGGGGCAGGGTTCTATGGCTACACCTTC. This codes for CASSSGAGFYGYTF. This chain links TRBV5-1 with TRBJ1-2, with D maybe TRBD1 (5 bases). The germline V gene encodes CDR1 SGHRS and CDR2 YFSETQ. The V end was cut by 3 bases, the J end by 4 bases, with 13 bases between. This CDR3 has 14 residues.